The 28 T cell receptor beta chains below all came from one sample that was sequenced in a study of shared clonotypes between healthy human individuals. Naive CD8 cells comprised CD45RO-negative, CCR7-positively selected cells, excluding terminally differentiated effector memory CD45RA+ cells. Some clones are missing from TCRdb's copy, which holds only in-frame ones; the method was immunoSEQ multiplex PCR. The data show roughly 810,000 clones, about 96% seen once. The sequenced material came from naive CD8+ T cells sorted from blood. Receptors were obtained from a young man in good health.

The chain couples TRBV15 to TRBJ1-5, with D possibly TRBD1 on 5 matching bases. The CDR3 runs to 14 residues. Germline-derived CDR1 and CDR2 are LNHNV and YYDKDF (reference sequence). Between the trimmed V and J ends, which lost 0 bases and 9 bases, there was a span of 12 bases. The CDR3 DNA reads TGTGCCACCAGCAGAGATAATACTGGGGGGCCCCAGCATTTT. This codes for CATSRDNTGGPQHF.

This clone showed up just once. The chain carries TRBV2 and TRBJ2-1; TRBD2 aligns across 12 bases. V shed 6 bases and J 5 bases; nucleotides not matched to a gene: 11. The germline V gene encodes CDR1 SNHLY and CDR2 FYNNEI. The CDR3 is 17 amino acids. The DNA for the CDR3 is TGTGCCAGCAGACCGACACTAGCGGGAGGCCTACACAATGAGCAGTTCTTC. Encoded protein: CASRPTLAGGLHNEQFF.

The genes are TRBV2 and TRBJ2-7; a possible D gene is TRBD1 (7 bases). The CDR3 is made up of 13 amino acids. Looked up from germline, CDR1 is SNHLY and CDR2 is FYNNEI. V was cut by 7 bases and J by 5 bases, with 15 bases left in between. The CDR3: CASIVSGGHEQYF. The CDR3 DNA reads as TGTGCCAGCATAGTGTCAGGGGGGCACGAGCAGTACTTC.

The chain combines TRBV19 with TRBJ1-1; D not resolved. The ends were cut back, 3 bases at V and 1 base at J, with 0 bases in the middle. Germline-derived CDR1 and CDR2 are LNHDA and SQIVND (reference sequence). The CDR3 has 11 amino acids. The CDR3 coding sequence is TGTGCCAGTAGTATGAACACTGAAGCTTTCTTT. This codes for CASSMNTEAFF.

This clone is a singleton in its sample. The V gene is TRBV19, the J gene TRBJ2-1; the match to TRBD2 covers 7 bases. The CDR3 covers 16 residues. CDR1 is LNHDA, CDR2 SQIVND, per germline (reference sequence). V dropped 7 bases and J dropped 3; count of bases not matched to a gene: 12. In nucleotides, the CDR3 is TGTGCCAGTACCCCCGGGACTACCCTTGGCTACAATGAGCAGTTCTTC. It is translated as CASTPGTTLGYNEQFF.

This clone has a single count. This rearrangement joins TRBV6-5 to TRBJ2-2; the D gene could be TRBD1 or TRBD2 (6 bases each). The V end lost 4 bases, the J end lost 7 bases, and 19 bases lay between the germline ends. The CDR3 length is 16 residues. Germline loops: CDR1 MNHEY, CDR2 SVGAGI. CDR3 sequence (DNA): TGTGCCAGCAGTTCGGCCGCCACGGGGGCTGTCGGGGAGCTGTTTTTT. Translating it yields CASSSAATGAVGELFF.

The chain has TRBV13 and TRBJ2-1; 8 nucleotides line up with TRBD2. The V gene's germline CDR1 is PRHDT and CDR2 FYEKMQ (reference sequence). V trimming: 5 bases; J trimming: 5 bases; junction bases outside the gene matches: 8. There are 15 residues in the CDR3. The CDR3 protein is CASSIWTSRNNEQFF. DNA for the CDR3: TGTGCCAGCAGCATCTGGACTAGCAGAAACAATGAGCAGTTCTTC. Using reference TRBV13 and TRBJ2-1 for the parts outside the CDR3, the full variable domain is AAGVIQSPRHLIKEKRETATLKCYPIPRHDTVYWYQQGPGQDPQFLISFYEKMQSDKGSIPDRFSAQQFSDYHSELNMSSLELGDSALYFCASSIWTSRNNEQFFGPGTRLTVL.

The CDR3 spells CSVEDHRLAGFSYNEQFF. DNA of the CDR3: TGCAGCGTTGAAGATCATCGGCTAGCGGGATTCTCCTACAATGAGCAGTTCTTC. The chain employs TRBV29-1 and TRBJ2-1; TRBD2 aligns across 9 bases. Germline lookup yields CDR1 SQVTM and CDR2 ANQGSEA. V trimming: 0 bases; J trimming: 0 bases; junction bases outside the gene matches: 9. The CDR3 length is 18 residues.

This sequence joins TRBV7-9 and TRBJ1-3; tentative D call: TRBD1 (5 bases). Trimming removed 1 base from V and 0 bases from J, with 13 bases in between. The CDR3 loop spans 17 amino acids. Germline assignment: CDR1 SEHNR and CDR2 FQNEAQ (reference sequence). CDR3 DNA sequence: TGTGCCAGCAGCTTAGTTCGTCCAGGGAGCTCTGGAAACACCATATATTTT. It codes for CASSLVRPGSSGNTIYF.

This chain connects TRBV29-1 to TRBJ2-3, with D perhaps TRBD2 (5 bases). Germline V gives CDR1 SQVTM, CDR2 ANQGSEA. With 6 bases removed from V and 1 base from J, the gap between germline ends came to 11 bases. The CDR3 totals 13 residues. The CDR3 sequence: CSVPTIRTDTQYF. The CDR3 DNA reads TGCAGCGTCCCGACTATCCGCACAGATACGCAGTATTTT.

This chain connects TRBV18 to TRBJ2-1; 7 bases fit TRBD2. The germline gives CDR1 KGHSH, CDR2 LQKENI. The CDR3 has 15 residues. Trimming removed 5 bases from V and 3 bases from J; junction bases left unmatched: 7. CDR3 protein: CASSSGTNIYNEQFF. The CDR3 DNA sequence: TGTGCCAGCTCATCCGGGACTAATATCTACAATGAGCAGTTCTTC.

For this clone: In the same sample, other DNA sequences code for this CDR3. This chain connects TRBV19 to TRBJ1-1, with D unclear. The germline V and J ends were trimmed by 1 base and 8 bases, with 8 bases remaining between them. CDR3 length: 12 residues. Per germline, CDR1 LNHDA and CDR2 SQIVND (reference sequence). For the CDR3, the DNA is TGTGCCAGTAGTATAGGGGGATCAGAAGCTTTCTTT. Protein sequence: CASSIGGSEAFF. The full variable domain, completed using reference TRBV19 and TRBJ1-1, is DGGITQSPKYLFRKEGQNVTLSCEQNLNHDAMYWYRQDPGQGLRLIYYSQIVNDFQKGDIAEGYSVSREKKESFPLTVTSAQKNPTAFYLCASSIGGSEAFFGQGTRLTVV.

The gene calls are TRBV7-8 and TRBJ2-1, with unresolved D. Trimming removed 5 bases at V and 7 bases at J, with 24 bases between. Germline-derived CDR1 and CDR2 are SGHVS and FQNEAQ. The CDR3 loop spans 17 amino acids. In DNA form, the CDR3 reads TGTGCCAGCAGCAACCTCCGTCTCGGCGTAGGCGGTAATGAGCAGTTCTTC. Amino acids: CASSNLRLGVGGNEQFF. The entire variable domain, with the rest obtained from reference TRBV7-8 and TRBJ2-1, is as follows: GAGVSQSPRYKVAKRGQDVALRCDPISGHVSLFWYQQALGQGPEFLTYFQNEAQLDKSGLPSDRFFAERPEGSVSTLKIQRTQQEDSAVYLCASSNLRLGVGGNEQFFGPGTRLTVL.

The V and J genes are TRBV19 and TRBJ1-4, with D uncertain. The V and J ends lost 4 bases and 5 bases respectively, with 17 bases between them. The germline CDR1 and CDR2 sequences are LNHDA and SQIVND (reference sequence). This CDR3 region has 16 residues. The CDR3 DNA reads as TGTGCCAGTAGTAGAAATAAAAGGACGGTAAATGAAAAACTGTTTTTT. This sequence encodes CASSRNKRTVNEKLFF. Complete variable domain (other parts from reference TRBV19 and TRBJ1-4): DGGITQSPKYLFRKEGQNVTLSCEQNLNHDAMYWYRQDPGQGLRLIYYSQIVNDFQKGDIAEGYSVSREKKESFPLTVTSAQKNPTAFYLCASSRNKRTVNEKLFFGSGTQLSVL.

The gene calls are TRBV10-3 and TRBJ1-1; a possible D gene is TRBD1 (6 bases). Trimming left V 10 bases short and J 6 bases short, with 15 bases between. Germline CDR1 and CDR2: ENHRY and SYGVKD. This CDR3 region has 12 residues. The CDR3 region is CATRGLLPEAFF. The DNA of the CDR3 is TGTGCCACCAGGGGACTATTACCTGAAGCTTTCTTT.

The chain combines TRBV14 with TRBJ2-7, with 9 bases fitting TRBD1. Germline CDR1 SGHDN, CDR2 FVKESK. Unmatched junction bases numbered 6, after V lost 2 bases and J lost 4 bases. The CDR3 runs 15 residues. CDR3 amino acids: CASSQPTGGRYEQYF. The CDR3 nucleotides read TGTGCCAGCAGCCAACCGACAGGGGGTAGATACGAGCAGTACTTC.

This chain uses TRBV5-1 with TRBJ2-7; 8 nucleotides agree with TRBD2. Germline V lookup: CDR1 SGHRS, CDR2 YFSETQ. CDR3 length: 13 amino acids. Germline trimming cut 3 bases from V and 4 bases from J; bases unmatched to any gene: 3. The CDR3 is CASSWGLDYEQYF. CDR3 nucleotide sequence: TGCGCCAGCAGCTGGGGACTAGATTACGAGCAGTACTTC.

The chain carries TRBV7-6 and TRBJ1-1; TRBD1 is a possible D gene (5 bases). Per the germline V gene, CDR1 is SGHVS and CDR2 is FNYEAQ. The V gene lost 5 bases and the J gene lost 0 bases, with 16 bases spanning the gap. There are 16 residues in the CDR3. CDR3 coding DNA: TGTGCCAGCAGCCCAAGGGACCTTCCCCTGAACACTGAAGCTTTCTTT. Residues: CASSPRDLPLNTEAFF.

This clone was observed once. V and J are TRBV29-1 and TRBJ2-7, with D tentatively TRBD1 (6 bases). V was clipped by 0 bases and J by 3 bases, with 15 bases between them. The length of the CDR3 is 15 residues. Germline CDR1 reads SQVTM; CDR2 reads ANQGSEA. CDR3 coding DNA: TGCAGCGTTGAAGATATAACAGGGAACGGCTACGAGCAGTACTTC. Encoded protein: CSVEDITGNGYEQYF.

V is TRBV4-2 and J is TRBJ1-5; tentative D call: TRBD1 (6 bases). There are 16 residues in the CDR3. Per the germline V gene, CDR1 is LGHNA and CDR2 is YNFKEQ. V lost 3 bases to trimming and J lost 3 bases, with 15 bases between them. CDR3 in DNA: TGTGCCAGCAGCCACCTCGAGCGGACAGCCAATCAGCCCCAGCATTTT. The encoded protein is CASSHLERTANQPQHF.

In nucleotides, the CDR3 is TGTGCCAGCCATGGTGATACGCAGTATTTT. This translates into CASHGDTQYF. V usage is TRBV27 and J usage is TRBJ2-3; D remains ambiguous. Germline assignment: CDR1 MNHEY and CDR2 SMNVEV (reference sequence). V was shortened by 8 bases and J by 6 bases, with 6 bases between the two germline ends. The CDR3 is made up of 10 amino acids.

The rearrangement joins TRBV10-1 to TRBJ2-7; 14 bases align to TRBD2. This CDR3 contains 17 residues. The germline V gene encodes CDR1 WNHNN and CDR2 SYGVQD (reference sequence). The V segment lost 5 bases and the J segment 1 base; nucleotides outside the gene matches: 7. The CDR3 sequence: CASSSGLAGAGSYEQYF. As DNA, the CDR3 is TGCGCCAGCAGTTCGGGACTAGCGGGAGCCGGGTCCTACGAGCAGTACTTC.

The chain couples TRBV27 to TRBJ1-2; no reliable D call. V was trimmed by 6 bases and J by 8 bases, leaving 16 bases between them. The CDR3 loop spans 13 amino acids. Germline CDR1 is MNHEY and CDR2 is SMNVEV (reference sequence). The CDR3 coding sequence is TGTGCCAGCAGGCCCGGAGAACGCCCGGGCTACACCTTC. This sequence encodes CASRPGERPGYTF.

The CDR3 sequence is CASSTDRSSYNEQFF. The CDR3 DNA is TGCGCCAGCAGCACCGACAGAAGCTCCTACAATGAGCAGTTCTTC. V and J are TRBV5-1 and TRBJ2-1; tentative D call: TRBD1 (5 bases). The CDR3 loop spans 15 amino acids. The V gene lost 4 bases and the J gene lost 0 bases, with 11 bases spanning the gap. Germline-derived CDR1 and CDR2 are SGHRS and YFSETQ.

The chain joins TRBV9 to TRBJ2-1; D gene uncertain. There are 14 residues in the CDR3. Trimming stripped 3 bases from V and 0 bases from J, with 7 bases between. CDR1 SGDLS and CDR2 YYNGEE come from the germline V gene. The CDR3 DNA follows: TGTGCCAGCAGCGACAGCCTCTCCTACAATGAGCAGTTCTTC. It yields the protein CASSDSLSYNEQFF.

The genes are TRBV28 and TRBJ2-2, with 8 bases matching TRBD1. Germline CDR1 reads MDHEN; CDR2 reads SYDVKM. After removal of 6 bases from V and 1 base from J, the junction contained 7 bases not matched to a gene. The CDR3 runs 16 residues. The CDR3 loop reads CASRAPGQENTGELFF. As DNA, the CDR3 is TGTGCCAGCAGGGCCCCGGGACAGGAGAACACCGGGGAGCTGTTTTTT.

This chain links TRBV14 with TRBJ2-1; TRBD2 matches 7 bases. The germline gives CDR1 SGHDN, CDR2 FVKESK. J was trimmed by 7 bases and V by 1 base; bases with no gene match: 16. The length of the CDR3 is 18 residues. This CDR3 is CASSQVLSLAGVWNEQFF. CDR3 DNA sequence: TGTGCCAGCAGCCAAGTCCTATCCCTGGCGGGAGTATGGAATGAGCAGTTCTTC.

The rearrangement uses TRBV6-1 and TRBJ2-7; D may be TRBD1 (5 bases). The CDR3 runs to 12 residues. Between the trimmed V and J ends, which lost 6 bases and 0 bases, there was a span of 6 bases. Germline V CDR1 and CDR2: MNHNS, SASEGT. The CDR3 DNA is TGTGCCAGCAGGGACATCTCCTACGAGCAGTACTTC. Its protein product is CASRDISYEQYF.